This is a list of T cell receptor beta chains from one sample in a study of blood T cell repertoires in COVID-19. Profiling relied on immunoSEQ multiplex PCR, and the TCRdb table lists in-frame clones only, not all of them. The sample gives over 150,000 clones, less than 90% of which show up once; roughly 14% is in the top ten. The sequenced sample consisted of peripheral blood. The receptor source for this set is a man aged 18 to 29 with active or convalescent COVID-19. The CDR3 runs from the conserved cysteine through the conserved F or W. Fields, in order: D gene, clone size, V gene, CDR3 length, J gene, CDR3 DNA, CDR3 protein. D genes are given only for firm matches. Clone size is not always given. Where it is, it says once, few, many or a class for expanded clones.

d_call: NA
clone_size: NA
v_call: TRBV2
cdr3_length: 14
j_call: TRBJ1-6
cdr3_nt: TGTGCCAGCAGGGGCAGCTCCTATAATTCACCCCTCCACTTT
cdr3_aa: CASRGSSYNSPLHF

d_call: NA
clone_size: NA
v_call: TRBV9
cdr3_length: 13
j_call: TRBJ2-3
cdr3_nt: TGTGCCAGCAGCGGGGGGGGCCAAGATACGCAGTATTTT
cdr3_aa: CASSGGGQDTQYF

d_call: NA
clone_size: NA
v_call: TRBV28
cdr3_length: 13
j_call: TRBJ1-1
cdr3_nt: TGTGCCAGCAGTTTCTTGGCGGACACTGAAGCTTTCTTT
cdr3_aa: CASSFLADTEAFF

d_call: TRBD2
clone_size: NA
v_call: TRBV6-5
cdr3_length: 14
j_call: TRBJ2-7
cdr3_nt: TGTGCCAGCAGTCTCCGGACTAGCGGCACTGAGCAGTACTTC
cdr3_aa: CASSLRTSGTEQYF

d_call: NA
clone_size: NA
v_call: TRBV6-5
cdr3_length: 16
j_call: TRBJ1-4
cdr3_nt: TGTGCCAGCAGTTACTCGATAATAGCAACTAATGAAAAACTGTTTTTT
cdr3_aa: CASSYSIIATNEKLFF

d_call: TRBD1
clone_size: NA
v_call: TRBV3-1/TRBV3-2
cdr3_length: 12
j_call: TRBJ1-2
cdr3_nt: TGTGCCAGCAGCCGGGACAGTCCGGTGCACACCTTC
cdr3_aa: CASSRDSPVHTF

d_call: TRBD1
clone_size: NA
v_call: TRBV12-3/TRBV12-4
cdr3_length: 13
j_call: TRBJ2-7
cdr3_nt: TGTGCCAGCAGTCGACAGGGGGCCTACGAGCAGTACTTC
cdr3_aa: CASSRQGAYEQYF

d_call: TRBD1
clone_size: NA
v_call: TRBV7-9
cdr3_length: 18
j_call: TRBJ2-6
cdr3_nt: TGTGCCAGCAGCTATCGGACAGGGGCCTACTCTGGGGCCAACGTCCTGACTTTC
cdr3_aa: CASSYRTGAYSGANVLTF

d_call: NA
clone_size: NA
v_call: TRBV7-3
cdr3_length: 14
j_call: TRBJ2-1
cdr3_nt: TGTGCCAGCAGCTTTCAGGGGGGTTACAATGAGCAGTTCTTC
cdr3_aa: CASSFQGGYNEQFF

d_call: TRBD1
clone_size: NA
v_call: TRBV4-3
cdr3_length: 16
j_call: TRBJ1-4
cdr3_nt: TGCGCCAGCAGCCAACATACCGGGACAGAAAATGAAAAACTGTTTTTT
cdr3_aa: CASSQHTGTENEKLFF

d_call: NA
clone_size: NA
v_call: TRBV19
cdr3_length: 14
j_call: TRBJ2-3
cdr3_nt: TGTGCCAGTACTAGGACACATGGGACAGATACGCAGTATTTT
cdr3_aa: CASTRTHGTDTQYF

d_call: NA
clone_size: NA
v_call: TRBV18
cdr3_length: 15
j_call: TRBJ1-1
cdr3_nt: TGTGCCAGCTCACCCGTAAGTCAGCGGGGCACTGAAGCTTTCTTT
cdr3_aa: CASSPVSQRGTEAFF

d_call: NA
clone_size: few
v_call: TRBV7-2
cdr3_length: 14
j_call: TRBJ1-4
cdr3_nt: TGTGCCAGCAGCTCGGGACTGTTTAATGAAAAACTGTTTTTT
cdr3_aa: CASSSGLFNEKLFF

d_call: TRBD1
clone_size: few
v_call: TRBV6-6
cdr3_length: 13
j_call: TRBJ1-1
cdr3_nt: TGTGCCAGCAGTTTACAGGGGAGGACTGAAGCTTTCTTT
cdr3_aa: CASSLQGRTEAFF

d_call: TRBD1
clone_size: NA
v_call: TRBV7-8
cdr3_length: 17
j_call: TRBJ1-6
cdr3_nt: TGTGCCAGCAGCTCCCAGGGGGTCGGTTCCTATAATTCACCCCTCCACTTT
cdr3_aa: CASSSQGVGSYNSPLHF

d_call: NA
clone_size: NA
v_call: TRBV21-1
cdr3_length: 16
j_call: TRBJ2-7
cdr3_nt: TGTGCCAGCAGCAAAGAAGGCCGGGACAGTACCTACGAGCAGTACTTC
cdr3_aa: CASSKEGRDSTYEQYF

d_call: TRBD2
clone_size: NA
v_call: TRBV28
cdr3_length: 20
j_call: TRBJ2-6
cdr3_nt: TGTGCCAGCAGTCTATGGCGGGGGATGGCACCTCCATCTGGGGCCAACGTCCTGACTTTC
cdr3_aa: CASSLWRGMAPPSGANVLTF

d_call: TRBD1
clone_size: NA
v_call: TRBV25-1
cdr3_length: 13
j_call: TRBJ1-2
cdr3_nt: TGTGCCAGCACAGACAGGGTTGGCTATGGCTACACCTTC
cdr3_aa: CASTDRVGYGYTF

d_call: NA
clone_size: NA
v_call: TRBV19
cdr3_length: 13
j_call: TRBJ1-1
cdr3_nt: TGTGCCAGTACCGTGGCCCGGGGGACTGAAGCTTTCTTT
cdr3_aa: CASTVARGTEAFF

d_call: NA
clone_size: NA
v_call: TRBV6-6
cdr3_length: 14
j_call: TRBJ2-1
cdr3_nt: TGTGCCAGCAGTTACGACAGACTCTCCAATGAGCAGTTCTTC
cdr3_aa: CASSYDRLSNEQFF

d_call: TRBD1
clone_size: NA
v_call: TRBV6-1
cdr3_length: 16
j_call: TRBJ1-1
cdr3_nt: TGTGCCAGCAGTGAAGGAGTCACAGGGGCGGACACTGAAGCTTTCTTT
cdr3_aa: CASSEGVTGADTEAFF

d_call: NA
clone_size: NA
v_call: TRBV7-9
cdr3_length: 17
j_call: TRBJ1-3
cdr3_nt: TGTGCCAGCAGCTTAGGGGCAGCATCCGTGTCTGGAAACACCATATATTTT
cdr3_aa: CASSLGAASVSGNTIYF

d_call: NA
clone_size: NA
v_call: TRBV29-1
cdr3_length: 17
j_call: TRBJ1-3
cdr3_nt: TGCAGCGCTGGGGGATTCAACAGGGAAGGGTCTGGAAACACCATATATTTT
cdr3_aa: CSAGGFNREGSGNTIYF

d_call: NA
clone_size: NA
v_call: TRBV4-1
cdr3_length: 16
j_call: TRBJ2-5
cdr3_nt: TGCGCCAGCAGCCGGGGGCTCACCCAGACCCAAGAGACCCAGTACTTC
cdr3_aa: CASSRGLTQTQETQYF

d_call: NA
clone_size: few
v_call: TRBV30
cdr3_length: 14
j_call: TRBJ1-2
cdr3_nt: TGTGCCTGGAAACGGCAGGAGGCTAACTATGGCTACACCTTC
cdr3_aa: CAWKRQEANYGYTF

d_call: TRBD1
clone_size: NA
v_call: TRBV4-3
cdr3_length: 17
j_call: TRBJ1-2
cdr3_nt: TGCGCCAGCAGCCAGGGTGCCGGGACAGGGAAGGACTATGGCTACACCTTC
cdr3_aa: CASSQGAGTGKDYGYTF

d_call: TRBD1
clone_size: NA
v_call: TRBV29-1
cdr3_length: 12
j_call: TRBJ2-7
cdr3_nt: TGCAGCACCAGGACAGGGAGCTACGAGCAGTACTTC
cdr3_aa: CSTRTGSYEQYF

d_call: NA
clone_size: NA
v_call: TRBV6-5
cdr3_length: 14
j_call: TRBJ2-1
cdr3_nt: TGTGCCAGCAGTTACGGGGCAACCTACAATGAGCAGTTCTTC
cdr3_aa: CASSYGATYNEQFF

d_call: TRBD1
clone_size: NA
v_call: TRBV7-2
cdr3_length: 15
j_call: TRBJ1-1
cdr3_nt: TGTGCCAGCAGCTTACAATGGACAGGGAACACTGAAGCTTTCTTT
cdr3_aa: CASSLQWTGNTEAFF

d_call: NA
clone_size: NA
v_call: TRBV7-9
cdr3_length: 15
j_call: TRBJ2-3
cdr3_nt: TGTGCCAGCAGCTTAGCCCCGGCGGCGACAGATACGCAGTATTTT
cdr3_aa: CASSLAPAATDTQYF

d_call: TRBD1
clone_size: NA
v_call: TRBV11-2
cdr3_length: 14
j_call: TRBJ1-4
cdr3_nt: TGTGCCAGCAGCTCCGGACAGGGTGGTGAAAAACTGTTTTTT
cdr3_aa: CASSSGQGGEKLFF

d_call: NA
clone_size: NA
v_call: TRBV3-1/TRBV3-2
cdr3_length: 18
j_call: TRBJ1-4
cdr3_nt: TGTGCCAGCAGCCAAGTTGCGAGTGGAGGGTCAATTAGTGAAAAACTGTTTTTT
cdr3_aa: CASSQVASGGSISEKLFF

d_call: TRBD2
clone_size: NA
v_call: TRBV2
cdr3_length: 14
j_call: TRBJ2-7
cdr3_nt: TGTGCCAGCAGTGAACGTCTAGCGGGAGACGAGCAGTACTTC
cdr3_aa: CASSERLAGDEQYF

d_call: TRBD1
clone_size: NA
v_call: TRBV3-1/TRBV3-2
cdr3_length: 14
j_call: TRBJ1-2
cdr3_nt: TGTGCCAGCAGCCAAGAGGGACAGTTCTATGGCTACACCTTC
cdr3_aa: CASSQEGQFYGYTF

d_call: NA
clone_size: NA
v_call: TRBV9
cdr3_length: 17
j_call: TRBJ2-3
cdr3_nt: TGTGCCAGCAGCCATAATAGCTACACGATTAGCACAGATACGCAGTATTTT
cdr3_aa: CASSHNSYTISTDTQYF

d_call: TRBD1
clone_size: NA
v_call: TRBV5-1
cdr3_length: 15
j_call: TRBJ1-5
cdr3_nt: TGCGCCAGCAGCTTGGGACAGGGGGACTATCAGCCCCAGCATTTT
cdr3_aa: CASSLGQGDYQPQHF

d_call: TRBD1
clone_size: NA
v_call: TRBV29-1
cdr3_length: 14
j_call: TRBJ1-2
cdr3_nt: TGCAGCGCCGTTTGGGGCAGGGGGCAAGGTGGCTACACCTTC
cdr3_aa: CSAVWGRGQGGYTF

d_call: NA
clone_size: NA
v_call: TRBV5-6
cdr3_length: 16
j_call: TRBJ2-2
cdr3_nt: TGTGCCAGCAGCTTACTCAGTGCGGGGGCGGCCGGGGAGCTGTTTTTT
cdr3_aa: CASSLLSAGAAGELFF

d_call: NA
clone_size: NA
v_call: TRBV18
cdr3_length: 16
j_call: TRBJ1-4
cdr3_nt: TGTGCCAGCTCTCCGCCGGGAGTAAGAAGGAATGAAAAACTGTTTTTT
cdr3_aa: CASSPPGVRRNEKLFF

d_call: NA
clone_size: NA
v_call: TRBV7-9
cdr3_length: 12
j_call: TRBJ2-5
cdr3_nt: TGTGCCAGCAGTCAAGTCGCGGAGACCCAGTACTTC
cdr3_aa: CASSQVAETQYF

d_call: NA
clone_size: NA
v_call: TRBV27
cdr3_length: 11
j_call: TRBJ2-7
cdr3_nt: TGTGCCAGTAAGTCCCGGGGTGAGCAGTACTTC
cdr3_aa: CASKSRGEQYF

d_call: NA
clone_size: NA
v_call: TRBV5-1
cdr3_length: 17
j_call: TRBJ1-3
cdr3_nt: TGCGCCAGCAGCTCAACGCCCACAGGCTTCTCTGGAAACACCATATATTTT
cdr3_aa: CASSSTPTGFSGNTIYF

d_call: NA
clone_size: few
v_call: TRBV12-3/TRBV12-4
cdr3_length: 11
j_call: TRBJ1-2
cdr3_nt: TGTGCCAGCAGTCGGTCCTATGGCTACACCTTC
cdr3_aa: CASSRSYGYTF

d_call: NA
clone_size: NA
v_call: TRBV5-1
cdr3_length: 13
j_call: TRBJ2-5
cdr3_nt: TGCGCCAGCAGGACACCGAATCAAGAGACCCAGTACTTC
cdr3_aa: CASRTPNQETQYF

d_call: TRBD1
clone_size: NA
v_call: TRBV4-2
cdr3_length: 16
j_call: TRBJ2-4
cdr3_nt: TGTGCCAGCAGCCAAATTCAGACAGGGGCCAAAAACATTCAGTACTTC
cdr3_aa: CASSQIQTGAKNIQYF

d_call: TRBD2
clone_size: NA
v_call: TRBV29-1
cdr3_length: 14
j_call: TRBJ2-3
cdr3_nt: TGCAGCGTTGAAACGGCGGGAGGGCCAAATACGCAGTATTTT
cdr3_aa: CSVETAGGPNTQYF

d_call: NA
clone_size: NA
v_call: TRBV5-1
cdr3_length: 13
j_call: TRBJ2-5
cdr3_nt: TGCGCCAGCCAGGACTACTCAGGGGGGTCCCAGTACTTC
cdr3_aa: CASQDYSGGSQYF

d_call: NA
clone_size: NA
v_call: TRBV29-1
cdr3_length: 11
j_call: TRBJ1-2
cdr3_nt: TGCAGCGGGAGGGGTAACTATGGCTACACCTTC
cdr3_aa: CSGRGNYGYTF

d_call: NA
clone_size: once
v_call: TRBV10-3
cdr3_length: 15
j_call: TRBJ1-2
cdr3_nt: TGTGCCATCAGTGCCTCAGGGGAACCCAACTATGGCTACACCTTC
cdr3_aa: CAISASGEPNYGYTF

d_call: NA
clone_size: once
v_call: TRBV19
cdr3_length: 16
j_call: TRBJ2-1
cdr3_nt: TGTGCCAGTAGTATAAAGGGACTGTCCTCCTACAATGAGCAGTTCTTC
cdr3_aa: CASSIKGLSSYNEQFF

d_call: NA
clone_size: NA
v_call: TRBV5-1
cdr3_length: 14
j_call: TRBJ1-1
cdr3_nt: TGCGCCAGCAGCTTGGTAGGGGAGAACACTGAAGCTTTCTTT
cdr3_aa: CASSLVGENTEAFF

d_call: NA
clone_size: few
v_call: TRBV3-1/TRBV3-2
cdr3_length: 12
j_call: TRBJ2-3
cdr3_nt: TGTGCCAGCAGCCGGCCCGCGGGGACGCAGTATTTT
cdr3_aa: CASSRPAGTQYF

d_call: NA
clone_size: NA
v_call: TRBV7-8
cdr3_length: 18
j_call: TRBJ2-3
cdr3_nt: TGTGCCAGTCTTCCCCCGGAGGCGAGACTCACTAGCACAGATACGCAGTATTTT
cdr3_aa: CASLPPEARLTSTDTQYF

d_call: TRBD2
clone_size: NA
v_call: TRBV5-1
cdr3_length: 14
j_call: TRBJ2-5
cdr3_nt: TGCGCCAGCAGCGACGTAGGTAGCGGGGAGACCCAGTACTTC
cdr3_aa: CASSDVGSGETQYF

d_call: TRBD2
clone_size: NA
v_call: TRBV7-8
cdr3_length: 17
j_call: TRBJ2-7
cdr3_nt: TGTGCCAGCAGCTTTGGGGTAGCGGGGGGCCTCACCTACGAGCAGTACTTC
cdr3_aa: CASSFGVAGGLTYEQYF

d_call: TRBD2
clone_size: NA
v_call: TRBV7-2
cdr3_length: 18
j_call: TRBJ2-6
cdr3_nt: TGTGCCAGCAGGGGACTAGCGGGAGGGATCTCTGGGGCCAACGTCCTGACTTTC
cdr3_aa: CASRGLAGGISGANVLTF